This is a list of T cell receptor beta chains from one sample in a study of T cells after yellow fever vaccination. TCRdb reprocessed the 5' RACE reads with MiXCR, giving one entry per CDR3 protein. The sample includes a few hundred thousand distinct CDR3 sequences, about 4% of them seen just once. Source: PBMCs, taken 5 days after the yellow fever booster vaccination. The receptor set was obtained from a young man who received the YFV17D yellow fever vaccine. The CDR3 runs from the conserved cysteine through the conserved F or W. D genes are given only for firm matches. Size is omitted from some rows. Given values are once, few, many or a class for expanded clones.

d_call j_call clone_size v_call cdr3_aa cdr3_nt
TRBD1 TRBJ1-5 few TRBV4-1 CASSSYQGGGFSNQPQHF TGCGCCAGCAGTAGCTACCAGGGGGGGGGGTTTAGCAATCAGCCCCAGCATTTT
- TRBJ1-1 many TRBV7-3 CASSQTGFGTEAFF TGTGCCAGCAGTCAGACGGGTTTTGGCACTGAAGCTTTCTTT
- TRBJ2-7 - TRBV20-1 CSADRYQSYEQYF TGCAGTGCTGACAGGTATCAATCCTACGAGCAGTACTTC
- TRBJ2-5 - TRBV7-2 CASSLVRLAPETQYF TGTGCCAGCAGCTTAGTCAGGCTAGCGCCGGAGACCCAGTACTTC
- TRBJ1-5 few TRBV3-1 CASSQGLTSNQPQHF TGTGCCAGCAGCCAAGGTCTAACAAGCAATCAGCCCCAGCATTTT
- TRBJ1-1 - TRBV5-5 CASSLGVQIEAFF TGTGCCAGCAGCTTGGGGGTGCAGATTGAAGCTTTCTTT
- TRBJ1-3 many TRBV6-5 CASGEGRQWSGNTIYF TGTGCCAGCGGGGAGGGCAGACAGTGGTCTGGAAACACCATATATTTT
- TRBJ2-1 - TRBV7-9 CASSFRSSYNEQFF TGTGCCAGCAGCTTCCGAAGCTCCTACAATGAGCAGTTCTTC
- TRBJ2-5 many TRBV5-1 CASARGSSETQYF TGCGCCAGCGCCCGGGGGAGCTCCGAGACCCAGTACTTC
TRBD1 TRBJ1-5 few TRBV20-1 CSARRPDGTGGDQPQHF TGCAGTGCTAGACGCCCCGACGGGACAGGGGGCGATCAGCCCCAGCATTTT
TRBD1 TRBJ2-1 many TRBV30 CAWSLGTGVNEQFF TGTGCCTGGAGTCTAGGGACAGGGGTCAATGAGCAGTTCTTC
- TRBJ2-2 - TRBV20-1 CSARDMVPRNTGELFF TGCAGTGCTAGAGATATGGTACCAAGGAACACCGGGGAGCTGTTTTTT
- TRBJ1-5 many TRBV4-3 CASSQGQASNQPQHF TGCGCCAGCAGCCAAGGCCAGGCTAGCAATCAGCCCCAGCATTTT
- TRBJ2-2 - TRBV5-1 CASSKNGQSNTGELFF TGCGCCAGCAGCAAAAACGGACAGAGTAACACCGGGGAGCTGTTTTTT
- TRBJ2-3 few TRBV5-1 CASSLGSTSSTDTQYF TGCGCCAGCAGCTTGGGGTCTACCTCTAGCACAGATACGCAGTATTTT
- TRBJ2-7 - TRBV11-2 CASSFNSFSYEQYF TGTGCCAGCAGCTTCAACAGTTTTTCCTACGAGCAGTACTTC
TRBD1 TRBJ1-4 - TRBV20-1 CSAPDREEEKLFF TGCAGTGCTCCCGACAGGGAGGAGGAAAAACTGTTTTTT
- TRBJ2-3 - TRBV5-1 CASNRDSSSTDTQYF TGCGCCAGCAACCGGGACTCCTCTAGCACAGATACGCAGTATTTT
- TRBJ2-2 many TRBV7-6 CASSVRGANTGELFF TGTGCCAGCAGCGTTCGAGGTGCGAACACCGGGGAGCTGTTTTTT
- TRBJ1-1 - TRBV7-2 CASSLYSNTEAFF TGTGCCAGCAGCTTGTACAGTAACACTGAAGCTTTCTTT
- TRBJ1-2 many TRBV4-1 CASSQPTRRSNYGYTF TGCGCCAGCAGCCAGCCAACCAGGAGATCTAACTATGGCTACACCTTC
- TRBJ1-6 - TRBV2 CASRAGRHNSPLHF TGTGCCAGCAGAGCAGGGAGACATAATTCACCCCTCCACTTT
- TRBJ2-2 many TRBV7-3 CASSPRTNTGELFF TGTGCCAGCAGCCCTCGGACGAACACCGGGGAGCTGTTTTTT
- TRBJ2-5 many TRBV3-1 CASSQDQGVPQYF TGTGCCAGCAGCCAAGACCAAGGGGTGCCCCAGTACTTC
- TRBJ1-2 - TRBV4-2 CASCQERRGRDGYTF TGTGCCAGCTGCCAAGAAAGACGGGGGAGGGATGGCTACACCTTC
TRBD1 TRBJ1-4 few TRBV5-1 CASSLDRGRGKLFF TGCGCCAGCAGCCTTGACAGGGGGCGCGGGAAACTGTTTTTT
- TRBJ2-7 many TRBV10-3 CAISESGSSYEQYF TGTGCCATCAGTGAGTCCGGCAGCTCCTACGAGCAGTACTTC
- TRBJ1-2 many TRBV6-6 CAGLGDDYGYTF TGTGCCGGACTAGGAGACGACTATGGCTACACCTTC
- TRBJ1-1 - TRBV4-3 CASSQASGLNTEAFF TGCGCCAGCAGCCAAGCTTCAGGACTGAACACTGAAGCTTTCTTT
TRBD1 TRBJ2-1 few TRBV12-3/TRBV12-4 CASSATGEEGNEQFF TGTGCCAGCAGCGCGACAGGGGAGGAGGGCAATGAGCAGTTCTTC
- TRBJ1-5 many TRBV12-3/TRBV12-4 CASSYAGTYSNQPQHF TGTGCCAGCAGTTACGCAGGGACTTATAGCAATCAGCCCCAGCATTTT
TRBD1 TRBJ1-5 many TRBV12-3/TRBV12-4 CASGQGGQPQHF TGTGCCAGCGGACAGGGGGGCCAGCCCCAGCATTTT
- TRBJ1-1 - TRBV12-3/TRBV12-4 CASSLWAGNTEAFF TGTGCCAGCAGTTTATGGGCAGGGAACACTGAAGCTTTCTTT
- TRBJ1-6 few TRBV20-1 CSARELGKGSYNSPLHF TGCAGTGCTAGAGAATTGGGGAAGGGGTCCTATAATTCACCCCTCCACTTT
- TRBJ2-3 - TRBV4-1 CASSQDRASVKDTQYF TGCGCCAGCAGCCAAGATAGGGCTAGCGTGAAAGATACGCAGTATTTT
- TRBJ1-4 many TRBV12-3/TRBV12-4 CASSLVQANEKLFF TGTGCCAGCAGTTTGGTACAGGCTAATGAAAAACTGTTTTTT
TRBD1 TRBJ1-1 many TRBV5-1 CASSFYRGGTEAFF TGCGCCAGCAGCTTCTACAGGGGTGGCACTGAAGCTTTCTTT
- TRBJ2-2 few TRBV5-1 CASSLPGWGTGELFF TGCGCCAGCAGCTTGCCAGGGTGGGGCACCGGGGAGCTGTTTTTT
TRBD2 TRBJ2-1 - TRBV20-1 CSASFGLAGGGSYNEQFF TGCAGTGCTAGTTTCGGGCTAGCGGGGGGAGGAAGCTACAATGAGCAGTTCTTC
TRBD1 TRBJ1-1 few TRBV4-3 CASSHGTDYTEAFF TGCGCCAGCAGCCACGGGACAGACTACACTGAAGCTTTCTTT
TRBD1 TRBJ2-3 few TRBV24-1 CATSESTGWGTQYF TGTGCCACCAGTGAATCGACAGGGTGGGGTACGCAGTATTTT
- TRBJ1-3 many TRBV4-3 CASSQDIGGGNTIYF TGCGCCAGCAGCCAAGATATAGGAGGCGGAAACACCATATATTTT
- TRBJ2-2 - TRBV28 CASRVGGSGTGELFF TGTGCCAGCAGAGTCGGAGGGTCGGGTACCGGGGAGCTGTTTTTT
- TRBJ2-5 many TRBV5-1 CASSWATGGETQYF TGCGCCAGCAGCTGGGCCACCGGGGGCGAGACCCAGTACTTC
TRBD2 TRBJ2-3 - TRBV29-1 CSVGLAGGPVTDTQYF TGCAGCGTGGGCCTAGCGGGGGGGCCGGTGACAGATACGCAGTATTTT
- TRBJ1-4 many TRBV7-9 CASSSEGATNEKLFF TGTGCCAGCAGCTCGGAGGGTGCAACTAATGAAAAACTGTTTTTT
- TRBJ2-5 few TRBV5-1 CASRPFLGIGETQYF TGCGCCAGCCGACCCTTTTTGGGGATTGGAGAGACCCAGTACTTC
- TRBJ1-1 few TRBV5-1 CASSLAGFSGQGNTEAFF TGCGCCAGCAGCTTGGCCGGGTTTTCGGGACAAGGAAACACTGAAGCTTTCTTT
- TRBJ1-1 many TRBV5-1 CASSLSPGTHTEAFF TGCGCCAGCAGCTTGTCCCCGGGAACCCACACTGAAGCTTTCTTT
- TRBJ1-4 few TRBV7-9 CASSAAWGNEKLFF TGTGCCAGCAGCGCCGCGTGGGGCAATGAAAAACTGTTTTTT
- TRBJ2-2 - TRBV28 CATGGTGELFF TGTGCCACCGGAGGGACCGGGGAGCTGTTTTTT
TRBD1 TRBJ1-2 - TRBV9 CASKPVGTGAYGYTF TGTGCCAGCAAACCAGTTGGGACAGGGGCCTATGGCTACACCTTC
- TRBJ1-2 many TRBV7-2 CASSSGQLSNYGYTF TGTGCCAGCAGCTCAGGGCAGCTCTCTAACTATGGCTACACCTTC